This TCR beta chain was sequenced during a study of blood T cell repertoires in COVID-19. Study summary: Sources were T cells, B-cell-depleted T cells, or PBMCs; the material itself was cDNA or gDNA.

Original data processing: Amplification with reference gene primers provided the estimates of nucleated cell counts. Assay used: immunoSEQ multiplex PCR; TCRdb lists only in-frame clones, some missing. Clonal size and the V and J genes are those of that table, whereas D and trimming came from the DNA. The sample shows 50,000 to 65,000 clones, around 82% of them seen only once. Patients of the Seattle cohort, enrolled during active infection, were followed longitudinally. As to this clone: At one end the junction does not follow the germline gene, possibly because of a read error.

This CDR3 is built from 17 residues. Germline-derived CDR1 and CDR2 are SGHDT and YYEEEE. The receptor comes from a man in his 60s with COVID-19, enrolled during active disease. This chain connects TRBV5-6 to TRBJ2-2; 11 nucleotides agree with TRBD1. Specimen: peripheral blood. CDR3 region: CASSLYREDRGHRGAVF. In nucleotides, the CDR3 is TGTGCCAGCAGTCTCTACCGAGAGGACAGGGGGCATCGGGGAGCTGTTTTT. Based on the CDR3 plus reference TRBV5-6 and TRBJ2-2, the full variable domain is DAGVTQSPTHLIKTRGQQVTLRCSPKSGHDTVSWYQQALGQGPQFIFQYYEEEERQRGNFPDRFSGHQFPNYSSELNVNALLLGDSALYLCASSLYREDRGHRGAVFGEGSRLTVL.